This TCR beta chain was obtained from a study of T cell responses to AZD1222 COVID-19 vaccine. Study results and caveats: The repertoires were collected only after the peak T cell response. In the spike-specific TCR repertoire, nearly half reportedly target unmutated variant regions. Regions 160-218 and 743-854 held dominance among vaccine-associated CD4 TCRs, which spanned spike.

Some clones are missing from TCRdb's copy, which holds only in-frame ones; the method was immunoSEQ multiplex PCR. The sample includes about 110,000 clones, about nine tenths of them seen just once. A word on this clone: No antigen is known for it.

Pooling was applied to second doses at about 4 or about 12 weeks. Looked up from germline, CDR1 is LNHDA and CDR2 is SQIVND (reference sequence). Losses at the gene ends were 7 bases for V and 8 bases for J; bases not matched to a gene: 12. The CDR3 extends over 15 amino acids. Material: peripheral blood, obtained 28 days after the second AZD1222 dose. The source of this sequence is an adult who received the AZD1222 COVID-19 vaccine. The rearrangement uses TRBV19 and TRBJ1-4; 8 bases are a match to TRBD1. CDR3 residues: CASTGTSRTGEKLFF. Written as DNA, the CDR3 is TGTGCCAGTACCGGGACCTCTAGGACAGGGGAAAAACTGTTTTTT.